This TCR beta chain is from a study of memory CD4+ T cells and cytomegalovirus serostatus. In the study overall: Donors were healthy Belgian adults, under 10 CMV seropositive and 24 seronegative.

In germline, CDR1 is SNHLY, CDR2 FYNNEI. The CDR3 has 12 amino acids. The V and J ends lost 5 bases and 5 bases respectively, with 9 bases between them. Single viable CD3+CD4+CD8-CD45RO+ cells were sorted as the memory CD4+ T cells. CMV serostatus came from serum IgG against pp150, pp28, p38, p52. Authors' data handling: After removing out-of-frame reads, under 2.5 million distinct TCRbeta sequences remained. Here immunoSEQ multiplex PCR was the method, and the copy in TCRdb shows in-frame clones only, minus some. The V and J calls and the clone size are those of that table, but D and trimming were determined from the DNA. This sample yields 80,000 to 100,000 clones, of which about four fifths are seen a single time; less than 4% belongs to the top ten.

The TCR sequence derives from an adult in good health and CMV-seropositive. The V gene is TRBV2, the J gene TRBJ2-5; no firm D call. Material for sequencing was memory CD4+ T cells from blood. CDR3 amino acids: CASSSDQETQYF. The CDR3 region has the DNA TGTGCCAGCAGTTCCGATCAGGAGACCCAGTACTTC.